Reported below is one T cell receptor (beta chain). Germline loops: CDR1 GTSNPN, CDR2 SVGIG (reference sequence). The trim removed 6 bases at V and 8 bases at J, leaving 11 bases unmatched. The CDR3 contains 14 residues. This entry comes from a study of blood T cell repertoires in COVID-19. In the original analysis: Estimated nucleated cell counts came from reference gene primer amplification. Sequencing used immunoSEQ multiplex PCR; TCRdb keeps in-frame clones, though not all of them. That table is the source of V, J and clone size, and D and trimming were worked out from the DNA. The data contain under 200,000 clones, roughly four fifths of them singletons.

Sequencing input: peripheral blood. The J gene is TRBJ1-4, the V gene TRBV30; 8 bases are shared with TRBD1. This clonotype was sampled from a woman aged 40 to 55 with acute or convalescent COVID-19. CDR3 nucleotides: TGTGCCTGCCTCCTCGCAGGGGGCGGCGAAAAACTGTTTTTT. Translation gives CACLLAGGGEKLFF.